The following is a T cell receptor (beta chain) sequence with its context. The method was immunoSEQ multiplex PCR; TCRdb's version includes in-frame clones alone and lacks a portion of them. The table lists tens of thousands of clones, roughly 90% of them singletons. Germline V gene lookup returns CDR1 LNHDA and CDR2 SQIVND (reference sequence). The V end lost 3 bases, the J end lost 0 bases, and 9 bases lay between the germline ends. The CDR3 length is 14 residues. These data are taken from a study of T cell changes during pregnancy in multiple sclerosis. The chain employs TRBV19 and TRBJ2-7; D remains unclear. The origin of this receptor is a female donor in good health, enrolled as a control in a pregnancy study. The material was peripheral blood, obtained after pregnancy. The CDR3 nucleotides read TGTGCCAGTAGTATTGGTCAGGCCTCCTACGAGCAGTACTTC. This encodes CASSIGQASYEQYF. The entire variable domain, with the rest obtained from reference TRBV19 and TRBJ2-7, is as follows: DGGITQSPKYLFRKEGQNVTLSCEQNLNHDAMYWYRQDPGQGLRLIYYSQIVNDFQKGDIAEGYSVSREKKESFPLTVTSAQKNPTAFYLCASSIGQASYEQYFGPGTRLTVT.